This entry is about one T cell receptor beta chain. This sample stems from a study of control samples from healthy donors and cancer patients. Here immunoSEQ multiplex PCR was the method, and the copy in TCRdb shows in-frame clones only, minus some. The table lists 20,000 to 25,000 clones, more than 80% of them singletons. The CDR3 sequence is 13 residues long. Between the trimmed V and J ends, which lost 5 bases and 9 bases, there was a span of 16 bases. Looked up from germline, CDR1 is SQVTM and CDR2 is ANQGSEA. The chain recombines TRBV29-1 with TRBJ1-4; D is unclear. The sequenced material came from PBMCs. This receptor was taken from a man between 60 and 75 years old with head and neck cancer. The CDR3 loop is CSVMGGTQKKLFF. CDR3 DNA: TGCAGCGTTATGGGAGGAACACAGAAAAAACTGTTTTTT.